Below, one T cell receptor (beta chain) is given with its context. Antigen specificity is unknown. This sample was included in a study of vaccination effects on CD4 cells after COVID-19. Study-level information: Expansion with viral peptide pools was applied to antigen-specific CD4+ T cells by the ViraFEST assay prior to sequencing. Study observations and caveats: Late after vaccination, infection- and vaccine-induced clones showed marked clonal contraction.

CDR1 and CDR2 (germline): LNHNV, YYDKDF (reference sequence). The germline V and J ends were trimmed by 5 bases and 5 bases, with 12 bases remaining between them. This CDR3 has 13 residues. Isolation of CD4+ T cells took place after 10 to 11 days of culture. The person was diagnosed with PCR-confirmed SARS-CoV-2 infection between March and December 2020. Half the medium was swapped for IL-2 medium on days 3 and 7. TCRdb keeps only in-frame clones here, not all; method: immunoSEQ multiplex PCR. The sample lists approximately 47,000 clones, around 76% occurring once. This TCR derives from a human donor who had a prior SARS-CoV-2 infection. The chain recombines TRBV15 with TRBJ2-5; D ambiguous. This sample comprised CD4+ T cells from PBMCs cultured without peptide, obtained before COVID-19 vaccination. The CDR3 DNA sequence: TGTGCCACCAGCGGTTTTAGTAAGGAGACCCAGTACTTC. Protein: CATSGFSKETQYF.